This T cell receptor (beta chain) originates from a study of shared clonotypes between healthy human individuals. V dropped 6 bases and J dropped 5 bases, with 11 bases sitting between them. CDR1 and CDR2 (germline): LNHNV, YYDKDF (reference sequence). The length of the CDR3 is 13 residues. Profiled with immunoSEQ multiplex PCR; TCRdb holds only in-frame clones, not every one. Here the sample spans 2,500,000 or so clones, about 90% being singletons. Naive CD45RA+ and memory CD45RA-negative subsets were split from CD4+ cells. The J gene is TRBJ1-5, the V gene TRBV15; possibly TRBD1 for D (5 bases). Material: naive CD4+ T cells from PBMCs. Subset here: CD45RA+ positively selected. The source of this sequence is a man between 18 and 29 years old in good health. Some clones in this sample may be carry-over from other donors' samples. CDR3 sequence (DNA): TGTGCCACCAGAGGGGTTAGGGATCAGCCCCAGCATTTT. It encodes CATRGVRDQPQHF.